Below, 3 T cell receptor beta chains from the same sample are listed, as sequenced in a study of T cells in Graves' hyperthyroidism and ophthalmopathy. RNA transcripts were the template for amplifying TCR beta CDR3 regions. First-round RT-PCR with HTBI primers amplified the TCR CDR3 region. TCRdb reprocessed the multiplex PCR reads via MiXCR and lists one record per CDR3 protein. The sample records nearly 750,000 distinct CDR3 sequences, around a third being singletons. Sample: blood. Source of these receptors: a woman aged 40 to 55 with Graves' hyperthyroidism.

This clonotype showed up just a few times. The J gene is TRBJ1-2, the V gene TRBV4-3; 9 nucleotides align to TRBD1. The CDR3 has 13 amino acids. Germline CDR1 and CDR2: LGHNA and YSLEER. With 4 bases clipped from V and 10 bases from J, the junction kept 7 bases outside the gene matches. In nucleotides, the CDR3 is TGCGCCAGCAGCCCCGGACAGGGGTTCGACTACACCTTC. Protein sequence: CASSPGQGFDYTF.

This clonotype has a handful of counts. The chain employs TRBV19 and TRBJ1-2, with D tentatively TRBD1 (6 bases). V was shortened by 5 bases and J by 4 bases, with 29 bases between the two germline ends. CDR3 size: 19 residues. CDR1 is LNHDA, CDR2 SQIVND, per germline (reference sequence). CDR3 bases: TGTGCCAGTAGTGGGCTTTGGGGGCGTCGAGACAAAATGCCCTATGGCTACACCTTC. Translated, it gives CASSGLWGRRDKMPYGYTF.

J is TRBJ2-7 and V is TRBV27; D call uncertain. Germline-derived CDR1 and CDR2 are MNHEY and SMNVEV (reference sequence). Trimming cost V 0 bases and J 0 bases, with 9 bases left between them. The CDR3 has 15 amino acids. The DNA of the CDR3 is TGTGCCAGCAGTTTATCGAGAGTTAGCTCCTACGAGCAGTACTTC. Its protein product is CASSLSRVSSYEQYF.